Given below is one T cell receptor (beta chain) in context. PCR used 60 Vbeta primers and 13 Jbeta primers. Here immunoSEQ multiplex PCR was the method, and the copy in TCRdb shows in-frame clones only, minus some. The sample yields 150,000 to 200,000 clones, about 73% seen once. V lost 6 bases, J lost 4 bases, and 6 bases stayed unmatched. The germline V gene encodes CDR1 MNHEY and CDR2 SVGAGI. This CDR3 has 14 residues. This sample was taken from a study of cytomegalovirus exposure and HLA in healthy donors. The V call is TRBV6-5, the J call TRBJ2-1; 7 bases line up with TRBD1. The sample consisted of PBMCs. The receptor comes from a woman between 45 and 65 years old in good health and CMV-seropositive. In DNA, the CDR3 is TGTGCCAGCAGAATGCAGGACAGGTACAATGAGCAGTTCTTC. Its protein product is CASRMQDRYNEQFF.